The 7 T cell receptor beta chains below were found in one sample sequenced in a study of blood T cell repertoires in COVID-19. Only in-frame clones appear in the TCRdb table, and some are missing; sequencing was by immunoSEQ multiplex PCR. Here the sample spans about 98,000 clones, approximately 80% being singletons. The sequencing input was peripheral blood. The source is a man in his 70s with active or convalescent COVID-19.

This clone was picked up many times. The chain links TRBV6-5 to TRBJ1-2; D is undetermined. Germline assignment: CDR1 MNHEY and CDR2 SVGAGI. The CDR3 spans 15 residues. The V end lost 0 bases, the J end lost 8 bases, and 16 bases lay between the germline ends. The CDR3 coding sequence is TGTGCCAGCAGTTACTCGAGCGGGAGTTTAGGGGGCTACACCTTC. Protein product: CASSYSSGSLGGYTF.

The V and J genes are TRBV19 and TRBJ1-2; 7 positions match TRBD1. The CDR3 length is 17 residues. Germline V CDR1 and CDR2: LNHDA, SQIVND (reference sequence). Germline trimming cut 4 bases from V and 3 bases from J; bases unmatched to any gene: 14. The CDR3 loop reads CASSTRQGVVGYYGYTF. The DNA of the CDR3 is TGTGCCAGTAGTACCAGACAGGGAGTTGTGGGGTACTATGGCTACACCTTC.

The CDR3 spells CASSLLGQSTEAFF. The DNA of the CDR3 is TGTGCCAGCAGCTTACTGGGACAGTCCACTGAAGCTTTCTTT. This chain links TRBV7-2 with TRBJ1-1, with 7 bases lining up with TRBD1. Germline V gene lookup returns CDR1 SGHTA and CDR2 FQGNSA. CDR3 length: 14 residues. V gave up 2 bases and J gave up 4 bases; unmatched junction bases: 4.

V and J are TRBV14 and TRBJ1-1; D not resolved. V lost 1 base and J 5 bases, leaving 11 bases between the germline ends. Germline V gene data show CDR1 as SGHDN and CDR2 as FVKESK. The length of the CDR3 is 14 residues. CDR3 in amino acids: CASSQGLRGTEAFF. The CDR3 coding sequence is TGTGCCAGCAGCCAAGGTCTCCGGGGAACTGAAGCTTTCTTT.

The chain recombines TRBV6-6 with TRBJ1-1; D is unresolved. V was clipped by 6 bases and J by 1 base, with 6 bases between them. Germline V lookup: CDR1 MNHNY, CDR2 SVGAGI (reference sequence). This CDR3 has 12 residues. CDR3 nucleotides: TGTGCCAGCAGCCCCCAGAACACTGAAGCTTTCTTT. Its protein product is CASSPQNTEAFF.

V usage is TRBV6-1 and J usage is TRBJ2-7, with D possibly TRBD2 on 5 matching bases. Per the germline V gene, CDR1 is MNHNS and CDR2 is SASEGT. This CDR3 is built from 15 residues. V lost 0 bases, J lost 5 bases, and 14 bases lay in between. The CDR3 region has the DNA TGTGCCAGCAGTGAAGCAGTGGCCTCGAGGGACGAGCAGTACTTC. Amino acids: CASSEAVASRDEQYF.

V is TRBV15 and J is TRBJ1-2; D unresolved. The CDR3 has 16 residues. Germline CDR1 LNHNV, CDR2 YYDKDF (reference sequence). Trimming removed 1 base at V and 1 base at J, with 13 bases between. The CDR3 DNA is TGTGCCACCAGCAGAGGACTTCAGACCATTAACTATGGCTACACCTTC. It translates to CATSRGLQTINYGYTF.